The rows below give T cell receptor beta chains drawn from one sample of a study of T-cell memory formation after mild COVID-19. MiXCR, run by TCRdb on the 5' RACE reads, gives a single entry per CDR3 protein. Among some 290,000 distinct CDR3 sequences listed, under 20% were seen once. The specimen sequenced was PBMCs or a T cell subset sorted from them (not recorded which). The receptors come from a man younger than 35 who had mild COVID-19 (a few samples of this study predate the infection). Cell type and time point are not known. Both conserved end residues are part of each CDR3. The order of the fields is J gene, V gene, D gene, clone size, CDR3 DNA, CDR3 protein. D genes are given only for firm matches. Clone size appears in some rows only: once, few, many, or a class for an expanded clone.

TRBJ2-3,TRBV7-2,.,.,TGTGCCAGCAGCTCGGCACAATTTCGGACCCCAGATACGCAGTATTTT,CASSSAQFRTPDTQYF
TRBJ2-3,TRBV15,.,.,TGTGCCACCAGCACCGTCCGGGGGGCTGGCACAGATACGCAGTATTTT,CATSTVRGAGTDTQYF
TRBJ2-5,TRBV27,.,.,TGTGCCAGCAGGGGCGTCAGCGGCCAAGAGACCCAGTACTTC,CASRGVSGQETQYF
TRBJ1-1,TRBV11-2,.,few,TGTGCCAGCCTGCAGGGGAACACTGAAGCTTTCTTT,CASLQGNTEAFF
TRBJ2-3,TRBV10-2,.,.,TGCGCCAGCAGTGATTTCGGGTCCACAGATACGCAGTATTTT,CASSDFGSTDTQYF
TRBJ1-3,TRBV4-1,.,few,TGCGCCAGCAGCCAAGTGGGGCCTCTCTCTGGAAACACCATATATTTT,CASSQVGPLSGNTIYF
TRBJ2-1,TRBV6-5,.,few,TGTGCAACCAGCATTTGGGGCGACAATGAGCAGTTCTTC,CATSIWGDNEQFF
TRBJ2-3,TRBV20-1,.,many,TGCAGTGCGCGTGGGGGGGGCGCGGGTTATACGCAGTATTTT,CSARGGGAGYTQYF
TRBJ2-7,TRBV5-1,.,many,TGCGCCAGCAGCTTGGGACAGTCCTACGAGCAGTACTTC,CASSLGQSYEQYF
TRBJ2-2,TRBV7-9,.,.,TGTGCCAGCAGCCCTAAAGGCAGGGGAAGCACCGGGGAGCTGTTTTTT,CASSPKGRGSTGELFF
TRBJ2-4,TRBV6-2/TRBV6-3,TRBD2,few,TGTGCCAGCAGTATAGGACTAGCGGAAAACATTCAGTACTTC,CASSIGLAENIQYF
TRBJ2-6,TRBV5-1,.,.,TGCGCCACCACACCGGAACCCCGACCCTCTGGGGCCAACGTCCTGACTTTC,CATTPEPRPSGANVLTF
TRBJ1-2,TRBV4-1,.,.,TGCGCCAGCAGTCACATGGCGGGCGGCTACACCTTC,CASSHMAGGYTF
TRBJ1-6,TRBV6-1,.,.,TGTGCCAGCAGTAAAATGGGGGATTCACCCCTCCACTTT,CASSKMGDSPLHF
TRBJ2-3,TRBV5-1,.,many,TGCGCCAGCAGCTTGGCCCCTCAGGGCGGCACAGATACGCAGTATTTT,CASSLAPQGGTDTQYF
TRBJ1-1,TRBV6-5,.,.,TGTGCCAGCAGTTACTTGGGGGAGAACACTGAAGCTTTCTTT,CASSYLGENTEAFF
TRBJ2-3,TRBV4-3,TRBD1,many,TGCGCCAGCAGCTTCAGGGGGCGAAGCACAGATACGCAGTATTTT,CASSFRGRSTDTQYF
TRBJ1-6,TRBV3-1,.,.,TGTGCCAGCAGCATGGGGGGGGGAACTTCACCCCTCCACTTT,CASSMGGGTSPLHF
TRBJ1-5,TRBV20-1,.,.,TGCAGTGCTAGAGATCGACTTCGGGGACAGCCCCAGCATTTT,CSARDRLRGQPQHF
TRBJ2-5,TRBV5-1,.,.,TGCGCCAGCAGCTTTGCCAGGGGAGTAGCAGAGACCAAGTACTTC,CASSFARGVAETKYF
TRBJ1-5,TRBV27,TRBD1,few,TGTGCCAGCAGACCGACAGGGGGTAGCAATCAGCCCCAGCATTTT,CASRPTGGSNQPQHF
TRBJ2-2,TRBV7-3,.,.,TGTGCCAGCGGCCCCCAACAGGGACACGGGGAGCTGTTTTTT,CASGPQQGHGELFF
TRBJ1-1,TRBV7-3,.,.,TGTGCCAGCAGCTTAAAGGGCAACACGAACACTGAAGCTTTCTTT,CASSLKGNTNTEAFF
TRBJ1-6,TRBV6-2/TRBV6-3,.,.,TGTGCCAGCAGTTACTACGCAGGGAGGGGCTCACCCCTCCACTTT,CASSYYAGRGSPLHF
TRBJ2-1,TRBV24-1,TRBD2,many,TGTGCCACCAGTTCTCGACTAGCTAACAATGAGCAGTTCTTC,CATSSRLANNEQFF
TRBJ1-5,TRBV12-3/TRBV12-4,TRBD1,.,TGTGCCAGCAGCCTAAGTCTTGGGACAGGGCATCAGCCCCAGCATTTT,CASSLSLGTGHQPQHF
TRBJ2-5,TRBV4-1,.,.,TGCGCCAGCAGCCAAGATCCGGGGGCAGGGGGAGAGACCCAGTACTTC,CASSQDPGAGGETQYF
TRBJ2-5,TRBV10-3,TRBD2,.,TGTGCCACCAGAGGGGCTAGCGGGCCCCAAGAGACCCAGTACTTC,CATRGASGPQETQYF
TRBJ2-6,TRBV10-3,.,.,TGTGCCATCAGTGAGGGGCCGACCTCTGGGGCCAACGTCCTGACTTTC,CAISEGPTSGANVLTF
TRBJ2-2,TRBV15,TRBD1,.,TGTGCCACCGGGTGGACAGGGGGTTACACCGGGGAGCTGTTTTTT,CATGWTGGYTGELFF
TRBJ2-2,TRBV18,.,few,TGTGCCAGCTCACCACGTTCAGGGGCCACCGGGGAGCTGTTTTTT,CASSPRSGATGELFF
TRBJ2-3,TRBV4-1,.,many,TGCGCCAGCAGCCAGATCAGGGTGAATACGCAGTATTTT,CASSQIRVNTQYF